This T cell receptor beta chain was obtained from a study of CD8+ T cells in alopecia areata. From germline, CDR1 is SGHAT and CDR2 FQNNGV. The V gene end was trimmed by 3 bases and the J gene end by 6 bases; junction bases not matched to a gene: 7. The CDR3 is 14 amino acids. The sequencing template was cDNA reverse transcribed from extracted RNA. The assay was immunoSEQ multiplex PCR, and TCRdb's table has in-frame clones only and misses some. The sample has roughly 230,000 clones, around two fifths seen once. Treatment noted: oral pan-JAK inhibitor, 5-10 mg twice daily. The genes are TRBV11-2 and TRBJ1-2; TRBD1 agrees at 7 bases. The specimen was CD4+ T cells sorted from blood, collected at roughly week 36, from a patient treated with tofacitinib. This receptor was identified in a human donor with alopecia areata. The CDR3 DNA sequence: TGTGCCAGCAGCTTTAGGACAGGCCCTGATGGCTACACCTTC. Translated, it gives CASSFRTGPDGYTF. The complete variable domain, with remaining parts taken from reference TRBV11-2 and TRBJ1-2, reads EAGVAQSPRYKIIEKRQSVAFWCNPISGHATLYWYQQILGQGPKLLIQFQNNGVVDDSQLPKDRFSAERLKGVDSTLKIQPAKLEDSAVYLCASSFRTGPDGYTFGSGTRLTVV.